The next 26 T cell receptor beta chains were all read from a single sample in a study of blood T cell dynamics during melanoma immunotherapy. The time point denotes: pre-treatment baseline. The table came from immunoSEQ multiplex PCR; TCRdb's copy has only in-frame clones and leaves some out. The sample lists 15,000 to 20,000 clones, roughly 80% seen once, with about 8% in the top ten. Sequenced material: blood, taken from a patient treated with checkpoint blockade. These receptors were collected from a human donor with melanoma.

The chain carries TRBV6-6 and TRBJ2-2, with TRBD2 as a possible D gene (5 bases). The V gene's germline CDR1 is MNHNY and CDR2 SVGAGI (reference sequence). The CDR3 spans 13 residues. V dropped 7 bases and J dropped 4 bases, with 10 bases sitting between them. Here the CDR3 DNA reads TGTGCCAGCAAACCGGGAAGCACCGGGGAGCTGTTTTTT. This encodes CASKPGSTGELFF.

V usage is TRBV30 and J usage is TRBJ1-2, with D maybe TRBD1 (5 bases). Looked up from germline, CDR1 is GTSNPN and CDR2 is SVGIG (reference sequence). The V end was cut by 6 bases, the J end by 1 base, with 12 bases between. The CDR3 loop spans 13 amino acids. The CDR3 protein is CACPGGGNYGYTF. The CDR3 DNA follows: TGTGCCTGCCCCGGTGGGGGTAACTATGGCTACACCTTC.

In DNA form, the CDR3 reads TGTGCCAGTAGTACCGGGACTAGCGGGAGAAACAATGAGCAGTTCTTC. It is translated as CASSTGTSGRNNEQFF. The rearrangement joins TRBV19 to TRBJ2-1, with 14 positions matching TRBD2. Trimming at V came to 4 bases and at J to 5 bases, leaving 4 bases not matched to a gene. Germline V gene lookup returns CDR1 LNHDA and CDR2 SQIVND (reference sequence). This CDR3 comprises 16 residues. The complete variable domain, with remaining parts taken from reference TRBV19 and TRBJ2-1, reads DGGITQSPKYLFRKEGQNVTLSCEQNLNHDAMYWYRQDPGQGLRLIYYSQIVNDFQKGDIAEGYSVSREKKESFPLTVTSAQKNPTAFYLCASSTGTSGRNNEQFFGPGTRLTVL.

The J gene is TRBJ2-3, the V gene TRBV11-1; D unclear. The germline V and J ends were trimmed by 1 base and 2 bases, with 13 bases remaining between them. Germline-derived CDR1 and CDR2 are SGHAT and FQDESV (reference sequence). The CDR3 sequence is 16 residues long. The CDR3 DNA is TGTGCCAGCAGCTTAGGCCAGGAGTTGTACACAGATACGCAGTATTTT. As protein: CASSLGQELYTDTQYF.

In this sample, this clone turned up a few times. The chain is built from TRBV6-6 and TRBJ2-7, with 7 bases matching TRBD1. The CDR3 has 14 residues. Germline V gene data show CDR1 as MNHNY and CDR2 as SVGAGI (reference sequence). V shed 5 bases, J shed 4 bases, and the junction held 8 bases outside the gene matches. CDR3 amino acids: CASSPGPDRYEQYF. The DNA of the CDR3 is TGTGCCAGCAGTCCCGGTCCGGACAGGTACGAGCAGTACTTC.

The table lists this clone with a few counts. J is TRBJ2-2 and V is TRBV7-9; 9 bases line up with TRBD1. Trimming removed 3 bases from V and 4 bases from J; junction bases left unmatched: 9. Germline CDR1 and CDR2: SEHNR and FQNEAQ (reference sequence). This CDR3 has 17 amino acids. As DNA, the CDR3 is TGTGCCAGCAGCTTGATTGGACAGGGGTATAGCACCGGGGAGCTGTTTTTT. Translated, it gives CASSLIGQGYSTGELFF.

On this clone: The sample contains more than one DNA sequence encoding this CDR3. The CDR3 bases are TGCAGCGTTCTAGCGGGAGGGCCTTTTTACGAGCAGTACTTC. Residues: CSVLAGGPFYEQYF. The chain uses TRBV29-1 and TRBJ2-7, with 12 bases identical to TRBD2. The J segment lost 4 bases and the V segment lost 5 bases, leaving 6 bases of the junction unmatched. The V gene's germline CDR1 is SQVTM and CDR2 ANQGSEA. The CDR3 consists of 14 residues.

This clone showed up just a few times. Other DNA sequences in the same sample also yield this CDR3. The rearrangement uses TRBV9 and TRBJ2-5; 10 nucleotides agree with TRBD2. The CDR3 consists of 15 residues. Germline V gene lookup returns CDR1 SGDLS and CDR2 YYNGEE. V lost 1 base to trimming and J lost 4 bases; unmatched junction nucleotides: 4. The CDR3 loop is CASSVSGRASETQYF. CDR3 sequence (DNA): TGTGCCAGCAGCGTAAGCGGGAGGGCCTCAGAGACCCAGTACTTC. Full variable domain (rest looked up from reference TRBV9 and TRBJ2-5): DSGVTQTPKHLITATGQRVTLRCSPRSGDLSVYWYQQSLDQGLQFLIQYYNGEERAKGNILERFSAQQFPDLHSELNLSSLELGDSALYFCASSVSGRASETQYFGPGTRLLVL.

Only a few counts were recorded for this clone. This rearrangement joins TRBV29-1 to TRBJ1-1; no firm D call. V lost 6 bases and J lost 1, with 15 bases in between. The CDR3 extends over 14 amino acids. The germline V gene encodes CDR1 SQVTM and CDR2 ANQGSEA. This CDR3 is CSVKGRSENTEAFF. The DNA for the CDR3 is TGCAGCGTCAAAGGGCGTTCAGAGAACACTGAAGCTTTCTTT.

The chain joins TRBV9 to TRBJ2-3; 8 positions match TRBD1. This CDR3 has 20 amino acids. Germline V gene data show CDR1 as SGDLS and CDR2 as YYNGEE. After removal of 0 bases from V and 2 bases from J, the junction contained 17 bases not matched to a gene. The chain's CDR3 is CASSVVGRQGHLPSTDTQYF. DNA of the CDR3: TGTGCCAGCAGCGTAGTGGGTAGACAGGGGCACCTACCATCCACAGATACGCAGTATTTT.

The V and J genes are TRBV5-4 and TRBJ2-1; no clear D gene. Germline V gives CDR1 SGHNT, CDR2 YYREEE (reference sequence). The CDR3 runs 15 residues. V was pared by 7 bases and J by 8 bases, with 22 bases between. The DNA of the CDR3 is TGTGCCAGCTCCAGCGCATCTAGGGTTCAACATGAGCAGTTCTTC. Its protein is CASSSASRVQHEQFF.

This clone has more than one count but fewer than ten. The gene calls are TRBV2 and TRBJ2-7, with 8 bases that match TRBD1. This CDR3 is built from 13 residues. The trim removed 4 bases at V and 3 bases at J, leaving 2 bases unmatched. CDR1 and CDR2 (germline): SNHLY, FYNNEI. The CDR3 nucleotides are TGTGCCAGCAGTGGGACAGGGCGCTACGAGCAGTACTTC. It specifies CASSGTGRYEQYF.

The V call is TRBV5-1, the J call TRBJ2-5, with a possible D match to TRBD1 (6 bases). The J call is in doubt because the DNA end fits TRBJ2-7 better. This CDR3 spans 16 amino acids. Germline CDR1 is SGHRS and CDR2 is YFSETQ. Here the CDR3 reads CASSLYRASGTYEQYF. The CDR3 nucleotides are TGCGCCAGCAGCTTGTACAGGGCCTCCGGCACCTACGAGCAGTACTTC.

This clone was detected only once. This chain uses TRBV28 with TRBJ2-6, with D perhaps matching TRBD2 (6 bases). Trimming removed 7 bases at V and 0 bases at J, with 10 bases between. This CDR3 has 15 residues. Germline V gives CDR1 MDHEN, CDR2 SYDVKM. CDR3 protein: CASIGGNSGANVLTF. The CDR3 bases are TGTGCCAGCATCGGCGGGAACTCTGGGGCCAACGTCCTGACTTTC.

This sequence joins TRBV27 and TRBJ2-1; 7 nucleotides match TRBD2. This CDR3 spans 15 amino acids. Per germline, CDR1 MNHEY and CDR2 SMNVEV (reference sequence). The V segment lost 3 bases and the J segment 6 bases; nucleotides outside the gene matches: 8. The CDR3 coding sequence is TGTGCCAGCAGTTTGAGCGGGGCTGCTCCCAATGAGCAGTTCTTC. Encoded protein: CASSLSGAAPNEQFF.

The rearrangement joins TRBV5-4 to TRBJ2-3; D is perhaps TRBD2 (5 bases). Deletions cut 10 bases from V and 5 bases from J, with 17 bases between. The CDR3 length is 13 residues. Germline CDR1 reads SGHNT; CDR2 reads YYREEE (reference sequence). CDR3 protein: CALALVGVDTQYF. The CDR3 region has the DNA TGTGCCCTAGCTTTAGTGGGCGTAGATACGCAGTATTTT.

The chain uses TRBV15 and TRBJ2-7; D is perhaps TRBD1 (7 bases). The CDR3 sequence is 13 residues long. Germline CDR1 is LNHNV and CDR2 is YYDKDF (reference sequence). Trimming left V 1 base short and J 6 bases short, with 10 bases between. CDR3 residues: CATSRVQGGEQYF. As DNA, the CDR3 is TGTGCCACCAGCAGAGTGCAGGGGGGCGAGCAGTACTTC.

The chain is built from TRBV7-9 and TRBJ2-3; D call uncertain. Germline-derived CDR1 and CDR2 are SEHNR and FQNEAQ (reference sequence). V was trimmed by 7 bases and J by 4 bases, leaving 6 bases between them. This CDR3 comprises 11 residues. The CDR3 nucleotides read TGTGCCAGCACCTCCGCAGATACGCAGTATTTT. Protein product: CASTSADTQYF. The variable domain in full, completed from reference TRBV7-9 and TRBJ2-3, reads DTGVSQNPRHKITKRGQNVTFRCDPISEHNRLYWYRQTLGQGPEFLTYFQNEAQLEKSRLLSDRFSAERPKGSFSTLEIQRTEQGDSAMYLCASTSADTQYFGPGTRLTVL.

The chain links TRBV30 to TRBJ2-5; no definite D call. Germline CDR1 GTSNPN, CDR2 SVGIG (reference sequence). CDR3 length: 13 residues. The V end was cut by 5 bases, the J end by 4 bases, with 14 bases between. The CDR3 DNA reads TGTGCCTGGGATCCAACGGGTACAGAGACCCAGTACTTC. Residues: CAWDPTGTETQYF.

The chain joins TRBV7-2 to TRBJ2-2; D not resolved. This CDR3 is 12 amino acids long. CDR1 and CDR2 (germline): SGHTA, FQGNSA. V was trimmed by 8 bases and J by 3 bases, leaving 7 bases between them. The CDR3 sequence: CASGVYTGELFF. CDR3 DNA sequence: TGTGCCAGCGGGGTTTACACCGGGGAGCTGTTTTTT. Full variable domain (remainder filled in from reference TRBV7-2 and TRBJ2-2): GAGVSQSPSNKVTEKGKDVELRCDPISGHTALYWYRQSLGQGLEFLIYFQGNSAPDKSGLPSDRFSAERTGGSVSTLTIQRTQQEDSAVYLCASGVYTGELFFGEGSRLTVL.

The chain uses TRBV5-1 and TRBJ2-2; the match to TRBD1 covers 12 bases. V was clipped by 3 bases and J by 7 bases; unmatched bases: 4. Germline loops: CDR1 SGHRS, CDR2 YFSETQ. This CDR3 has 15 residues. The CDR3 protein is CASSSGQGAFGELFF. Written as DNA, the CDR3 is TGCGCCAGCAGCTCGGGACAGGGGGCGTTCGGGGAGCTGTTTTTT.

There are a few counts of this clone. The chain recombines TRBV19 with TRBJ1-1; 9 bases fit TRBD1. Germline trimming cut 6 bases from V and 11 bases from J; bases unmatched to any gene: 13. Germline lookup yields CDR1 LNHDA and CDR2 SQIVND (reference sequence). The CDR3 totals 14 residues. The CDR3 region is CASRRGRDRDSAFF. The CDR3 bases are TGTGCCAGTAGAAGGGGAAGGGACAGGGACTCCGCTTTCTTT.

The V call is TRBV9, the J call TRBJ1-5; no firm D call. This CDR3 is built from 14 residues. Trimming stripped 0 bases from V and 6 bases from J, with 10 bases between. Germline V gene lookup returns CDR1 SGDLS and CDR2 YYNGEE. The CDR3 sequence is CASSVDGAGQPQHF. In DNA, the CDR3 is TGTGCCAGCAGCGTAGACGGTGCAGGTCAGCCCCAGCATTTT.

With respect to this clone: Germline is not matched at one junction end, which may reflect a read error. The genes are TRBV6-1 and TRBJ1-1, with a weak D call TRBD1 (6 bases). Germline-derived CDR1 and CDR2 are MNHNS and SASEGT. The CDR3 totals 12 residues. The CDR3 protein is CASREGGTEAFF. The DNA of the CDR3 is TGTGCCAGCAGAGAAGGGGGGACTGAAGCTTTCTTT.

The V call is TRBV9, the J call TRBJ2-1; 11 nucleotides agree with TRBD2. Unmatched junction bases numbered 3, after V lost 4 bases and J lost 3 bases. Germline V gene data show CDR1 as SGDLS and CDR2 as YYNGEE. The CDR3 has 15 residues. CDR3 amino acids: CASSTLAGDYNEQFF. The CDR3 region has the DNA TGTGCCAGCAGCACACTAGCGGGAGACTACAATGAGCAGTTCTTC.

This chain connects TRBV27 to TRBJ2-1; no reliable D call. The CDR3 totals 17 residues. V was cut by 2 bases and J by 1 base, with 15 bases left in between. In germline, CDR1 is MNHEY, CDR2 SMNVEV (reference sequence). CDR3 sequence (DNA): TGTGCCAGCAGTTTAAGGGAAGCGCCAACTTCCTACAATGAGCAGTTCTTC. Encoded protein: CASSLREAPTSYNEQFF.